These 32 T cell receptor beta chains originate from one sample sequenced in a study of regulatory T cells in long-lasting Graves disease. As for time point: newly diagnosed GD, antithyroid drugs for less than 3 months. RNA from PBMCs was the source of the TCR library. Arm-PCR of CDR3 regions and iRepertoire HTBI primers were used to build TCR beta libraries. Using its own MiXCR run on the multiplex PCR reads, TCRdb lists one record per CDR3 protein. The sample contains hundreds of thousands of distinct CDR3 sequences, roughly 15% of which appear only once. Sequenced here: peripheral blood mononuclear cells (PBMCs), sampled at new diagnosis, from a patient treated with antithyroid drugs. The receptors originated from a female donor with Graves disease.

This clonotype has just a few counts. The chain joins TRBV7-9 to TRBJ1-6, with D possibly being TRBD1 (5 bases). The CDR3 has 14 amino acids. Looked up from germline, CDR1 is SEHNR and CDR2 is FQNEAQ (reference sequence). V dropped 5 bases and J dropped 10 bases, with 15 bases sitting between them. CDR3 in DNA: TGTGCCAGCAGCCTATTAACCGGGGGGTCACCCCTCCACTTT. Its translation is CASSLLTGGSPLHF.

Remarks on this clonotype: It may be a read error: a sequence one base away is much more abundant. CDR3 nucleotide sequence: TGTGCCAGCCACATCCTGGGTCGCGGAGAGCAGTACTTC. Translated: CASHILGRGEQYF. This chain links TRBV6-1 with TRBJ2-7; D not resolved. The germline V gene encodes CDR1 MNHNS and CDR2 SASEGT. The CDR3 spans 13 residues. Trimming left V 8 bases short and J 7 bases short, with 18 bases between.

A word on this clonotype: A much larger clone differs by one base, so this may be a read error. The J gene is TRBJ1-3, the V gene TRBV5-5, with 7 bases identical to TRBD1. CDR1 is SGHKS and CDR2 is YYEKEE in the germline V gene (reference sequence). This CDR3 spans 14 amino acids. Here the CDR3 reads CASSQGVLGNTTYF. In DNA form, the CDR3 reads TGTGCCAGCAGCCAGGGGGTACTTGGAAACACCACATATTTT.

This clonotype was recorded many times. The rearrangement joins TRBV7-6 to TRBJ2-1; possible D gene TRBD1, 5 bases. V shed 2 bases and J shed 7 bases, with 24 bases lying between them. Germline-derived CDR1 and CDR2 are SGHVS and FNYEAQ. The CDR3 runs 18 residues. The chain's CDR3 is CASSLSAPSRVMSNEQFF. The CDR3 DNA is TGTGCCAGCAGCTTATCCGCCCCGAGCAGGGTCATGTCTAATGAGCAGTTCTTC.

This clonotype was seen ten or more times. The chain carries TRBV20-1 and TRBJ1-6; D not resolved. Trimming took 1 base from V and 6 from J, leaving 16 bases between them. The CDR3 spans 16 residues. Germline loops: CDR1 DFQATT, CDR2 SNEGSKA (reference sequence). The DNA of the CDR3 is TGCAGTGCTAGAGTGGACGGAAAACAGTTTAATTCACCCCTCCACTTT. Translating it yields CSARVDGKQFNSPLHF.

This clonotype was recorded many times. The genes are TRBV18 and TRBJ1-1, with D perhaps matching TRBD1 (5 bases). Germline V gives CDR1 KGHSH, CDR2 LQKENI. There are 14 residues in the CDR3. V was trimmed by 3 bases and J by 1 base, leaving 9 bases between them. CDR3 DNA: TGTGCCAGCTCACCCAGGGAAACGAACACTGAAGCTTTCTTT. This encodes CASSPRETNTEAFF.

This clonotype was found many times. This chain joins TRBV20-1 and TRBJ2-7, with TRBD1 matching over 8 bases. Germline assignment: CDR1 DFQATT and CDR2 SNEGSKA (reference sequence). CDR3 length: 16 amino acids. J gave up 0 bases and V 3 bases, and 10 bases lay outside the gene matches. CDR3 loop: CSASSDRDRNSYEQYF. The CDR3 region has the DNA TGCAGTGCTAGCTCAGACAGGGACAGGAACTCCTACGAGCAGTACTTC.

This clonotype was recorded at least ten times. The DNA for the CDR3 is TGTGCCAGCAGCTTATATGGGGAAGAGCTTTACAATGAGCAGTTCTTC. Translating gives CASSLYGEELYNEQFF. The gene calls are TRBV7-8 and TRBJ2-1, with D uncertain. The CDR3 is made up of 16 amino acids. Germline V lookup: CDR1 SGHVS, CDR2 FQNEAQ. Trimming pared 2 bases from V and 4 bases from J, leaving 15 bases between.

This clonotype was seen many times. The J gene is TRBJ1-4, the V gene TRBV28; D is undetermined. CDR1 is MDHEN and CDR2 is SYDVKM in the germline V gene. This CDR3 comprises 15 residues. Trimming shortened V by 6 bases and J by 4 bases, and 15 bases separated the two germline ends. DNA of the CDR3: TGTGCCAGCAGGGGCCCCTCCAGAAATAATGAAAAACTGTTTTTT. Its translation: CASRGPSRNNEKLFF.

The table lists this clonotype with a few counts. A much more abundant neighbour one base away suggests this may be a read error. The chain carries TRBV3-1 and TRBJ2-3, with D perhaps matching TRBD2 (5 bases). The CDR3 length is 14 residues. V was pared by 4 bases and J by 1 base, with 9 bases between. Germline-derived CDR1 and CDR2 are LGHDT and YNNKEL (reference sequence). The CDR3 nucleotides are TGTGCCAGCAGCCCTAGCTTCCGCACAGATACGCAGTATTTT. It yields the protein CASSPSFRTDTQYF.

DNA of the CDR3: TGTGCCAGTAGTATAGGGTACCGGCCGCTAAGCACAGATACGCAGTATTTT. Its translation is CASSIGYRPLSTDTQYF. This chain connects TRBV19 to TRBJ2-3, with D unresolved. CDR1 is LNHDA, CDR2 SQIVND, per germline (reference sequence). CDR3 size: 17 residues. The germline V and J ends were trimmed by 1 base and 0 bases, with 14 bases remaining between them.

The V gene is TRBV10-3, the J gene TRBJ2-2, with 12 bases that match TRBD2. The CDR3 loop spans 16 amino acids. The V and J ends lost 6 bases and 1 base, in that order; junction bases with no gene match: 3. CDR1 and CDR2 (germline): ENHRY, SYGVKD. CDR3 in amino acids: CAIRPGLAGNTGELFF. Written as DNA, the CDR3 is TGTGCCATCAGGCCGGGACTAGCGGGGAACACCGGGGAGCTGTTTTTT.

This clonotype appeared a few times. V usage is TRBV9 and J usage is TRBJ2-3; D gene unclear. The CDR3 extends over 15 amino acids. Germline V gene data show CDR1 as SGDLS and CDR2 as YYNGEE. With 3 bases removed from V and 2 bases from J, the gap between germline ends came to 13 bases. For the CDR3, the DNA is TGTGCCAGCAGCGAGACAACGGAGCACACAGATACGCAGTATTTT. Translating it yields CASSETTEHTDTQYF.

The rearrangement joins TRBV4-1 to TRBJ1-4; D gene unclear. V lost 0 bases and J 6 bases, leaving 11 bases between the germline ends. The CDR3 has 15 amino acids. Germline CDR1 is MGHRA and CDR2 is YSYEKL. The chain's CDR3 is CASSQDPPSHEKLFF. The CDR3, as DNA: TGCGCCAGCAGCCAAGATCCCCCCTCCCATGAAAAACTGTTTTTT.

This clonotype was seen repeatedly, ten times or more. The V and J genes are TRBV7-9 and TRBJ2-1; 8 nucleotides agree with TRBD1. This CDR3 has 17 residues. Unmatched junction bases numbered 8, after V lost 1 base and J lost 3 bases. Germline V gives CDR1 SEHNR, CDR2 FQNEAQ (reference sequence). The CDR3 bases are TGTGCCAGCAGCTTAGGGACAGGGATTGGTGGCTACAATGAGCAGTTCTTC. Amino acids: CASSLGTGIGGYNEQFF. The whole variable domain, filled in from reference TRBV7-9 and TRBJ2-1, reads DTGVSQNPRHKITKRGQNVTFRCDPISEHNRLYWYRQTLGQGPEFLTYFQNEAQLEKSRLLSDRFSAERPKGSFSTLEIQRTEQGDSAMYLCASSLGTGIGGYNEQFFGPGTRLTVL.

The V call is TRBV5-5, the J call TRBJ1-5; D is unclear. V was clipped by 0 bases and J by 0 bases, with 7 bases between them. The germline CDR1 and CDR2 sequences are SGHKS and YYEKEE (reference sequence). The CDR3 has 15 residues. The CDR3 nucleotides read TGTGCCAGCAGCTTGGTTGGGTATAGCAATCAGCCCCAGCATTTT. Translation: CASSLVGYSNQPQHF.

A word on this clonotype: A much larger clone differs from this one at a single base, so this may be a read error. V gene TRBV5-1 combines with J gene TRBJ2-3; 7 nucleotides align to TRBD2. The better agreement between TRBJ2-1 and the DNA end casts doubt on the J call. CDR3 length: 15 residues. From germline, CDR1 is SGHRS and CDR2 YFSETQ. CDR3 DNA sequence: TGCGCCAGCGGCTTGGGACTAAGAAGTATACGGGGGCAGTTCTTC. Protein product: CASGLGLRSIRGQFF.

There are many counts of this clonotype. The chain uses TRBV19 and TRBJ1-4, with D perhaps matching TRBD1 (5 bases). V was clipped by 5 bases and J by 6 bases, with 16 bases between them. The CDR3 has 15 amino acids. The germline CDR1 and CDR2 sequences are LNHDA and SQIVND (reference sequence). The CDR3 DNA sequence: TGTGCCAGTAGTCCGGGACCGCTCTCCGATGAAAAACTGTTTTTT. Its translation: CASSPGPLSDEKLFF. Together with reference TRBV19 and TRBJ1-4, the CDR3 gives the full variable domain: DGGITQSPKYLFRKEGQNVTLSCEQNLNHDAMYWYRQDPGQGLRLIYYSQIVNDFQKGDIAEGYSVSREKKESFPLTVTSAQKNPTAFYLCASSPGPLSDEKLFFGSGTQLSVL.

There are many counts of this clonotype. V and J are TRBV27 and TRBJ2-3; TRBD1 matches 7 bases. The CDR3 totals 15 residues. Germline V gene data show CDR1 as MNHEY and CDR2 as SMNVEV (reference sequence). Unmatched junction bases numbered 4, after V lost 4 bases and J lost 0 bases. The CDR3 bases are TGTGCCAGCAGTTCCCTACAGGGGAGCACAGATACGCAGTATTTT. Protein: CASSSLQGSTDTQYF.

This clonotype turned up a few times. One base away lies a much larger clone, so this may be a sequencing read error. The genes are TRBV7-9 and TRBJ2-1; perhaps TRBD1 as D (6 bases). CDR3 length equals 12 residues. Trimming left V 2 bases short and J 14 bases short, with 13 bases between. Germline V gene lookup returns CDR1 SEHNR and CDR2 FQNEAQ (reference sequence). CDR3: CASSLPGTREFF. The DNA for the CDR3 is TGTGCCAGCAGCTTACCCGGGACAAGGGAGTTCTTC.

The chain carries TRBV7-2 and TRBJ2-1, with TRBD2 matching over 10 bases. The V and J ends lost 6 bases and 8 bases, in that order; junction bases with no gene match: 16. The V gene's germline CDR1 is SGHTA and CDR2 FQGNSA. The CDR3 is 17 residues long. CDR3 sequence reads: CASRQPGLAPRGYEQFF. The CDR3 bases are TGTGCCAGCAGACAACCGGGACTAGCGCCCCGGGGGTATGAGCAGTTCTTC.

The CDR3 loop reads CASSLYGTSTEAFF. The CDR3 DNA reads as TGTGCCAGCAGTTTGTATGGAACCAGCACTGAAGCTTTCTTT. V usage is TRBV27 and J usage is TRBJ1-1; D call uncertain. V lost 3 bases, J lost 4 bases, and 12 bases lay in between. Germline V gene sequence: CDR1 MNHEY, CDR2 SMNVEV (reference sequence). This CDR3 spans 14 amino acids.

This clonotype appeared many times. V gene TRBV7-9 combines with J gene TRBJ2-5; TRBD1 aligns across 7 bases. J lost 5 bases, V lost 3 bases, and 6 bases had no gene match. Germline V CDR1 and CDR2: SEHNR, FQNEAQ (reference sequence). The CDR3 has 14 amino acids. CDR3: CASSFVTGMETQYF. CDR3 DNA: TGTGCCAGCAGCTTCGTGACAGGGATGGAGACCCAGTACTTC. Full variable domain (remainder filled in from reference TRBV7-9 and TRBJ2-5): DTGVSQNPRHKITKRGQNVTFRCDPISEHNRLYWYRQTLGQGPEFLTYFQNEAQLEKSRLLSDRFSAERPKGSFSTLEIQRTEQGDSAMYLCASSFVTGMETQYFGPGTRLLVL.

This clonotype was counted between two and nine times. V is TRBV5-1 and J is TRBJ2-7; D is perhaps TRBD1 (6 bases). This CDR3 spans 14 amino acids. Trimming left V 0 bases short and J 3 bases short, with 10 bases between. The germline V gene has CDR1 SGHRS and CDR2 YFSETQ. CDR3 protein: CASSLVAGDYEQYF. CDR3 nucleotides: TGCGCCAGCAGCTTGGTTGCAGGGGACTACGAGCAGTACTTC.

This clonotype was observed a handful of times. J is TRBJ1-1 and V is TRBV7-9; TRBD1 aligns across 7 bases. The germline CDR1 and CDR2 sequences are SEHNR and FQNEAQ (reference sequence). With 6 bases clipped from V and 7 bases from J, the junction kept 11 bases outside the gene matches. The CDR3 covers 14 residues. This chain's CDR3 is CASSTSGQLSEAFF. The CDR3 coding sequence is TGTGCCAGCAGTACATCGGGACAGTTGAGTGAAGCTTTCTTT.

This clonotype has ten or more counts. The chain recombines TRBV11-2 with TRBJ2-7, with TRBD1 identical over 8 bases. The germline V gene has CDR1 SGHAT and CDR2 FQNNGV. The V and J ends lost 5 bases and 6 bases, in that order; junction bases with no gene match: 6. The CDR3 sequence is 13 residues long. The CDR3 here is CASSADRVGEQYF. Written as DNA, the CDR3 is TGTGCCAGCAGCGCGGACAGGGTTGGCGAGCAGTACTTC.

This clonotype has ten or more counts. V gene TRBV6-1 combines with J gene TRBJ1-1; no firm D call. This CDR3 has 11 residues. V lost 7 bases and J lost 5, with 8 bases in between. Germline assignment: CDR1 MNHNS and CDR2 SASEGT. The CDR3 region is CASNLGTEAFF. The CDR3 DNA reads TGTGCCAGCAACCTGGGAACTGAAGCTTTCTTT.

This clonotype came up many times. This rearrangement joins TRBV27 to TRBJ2-1; 15 nucleotides align to TRBD2. Germline loops: CDR1 MNHEY, CDR2 SMNVEV (reference sequence). The CDR3 runs to 17 residues. V was clipped by 0 bases and J by 6 bases; unmatched bases: 3. The DNA of the CDR3 is TGTGCCAGCAGTTTATCAGTGGGACTAGCGGGAGGCAATGAGCAGTTCTTC. Translated, it gives CASSLSVGLAGGNEQFF.

This clonotype was recorded at least ten times. The chain is built from TRBV20-1 and TRBJ2-2, with 16 bases fitting TRBD2. Germline-derived CDR1 and CDR2 are DFQATT and SNEGSKA (reference sequence). CDR3 length equals 17 residues. V lost 6 bases and J lost 5; bases outside the gene matches: 9. CDR3 sequence: CSAPLGLAGGRTGELFF. DNA of the CDR3: TGCAGTGCCCCGTTGGGACTAGCGGGAGGGAGAACCGGGGAGCTGTTTTTT.

This clonotype was picked up many times. The V call is TRBV27, the J call TRBJ2-3; 10 nucleotides line up with TRBD2. This CDR3 is 16 amino acids long. Unmatched junction bases numbered 5, after V lost 5 bases and J lost 0 bases. Germline assignment: CDR1 MNHEY and CDR2 SMNVEV (reference sequence). CDR3 nucleotides: TGTGCCAGCAGTAAAACTAGCGGGGTTAGCACAGATACGCAGTATTTT. It codes for CASSKTSGVSTDTQYF.

J is TRBJ1-5 and V is TRBV19; 7 bases fit TRBD1. Per the germline V gene, CDR1 is LNHDA and CDR2 is SQIVND (reference sequence). This CDR3 is built from 16 residues. With V trimmed by 8 bases and J by 0 bases, 10 bases remained unmatched. In DNA, the CDR3 is TGTGCCAGTGGGGGACAGCCCTACTATAGCAATCAGCCCCAGCATTTT. The encoded protein is CASGGQPYYSNQPQHF.

The chain uses TRBV7-9 and TRBJ2-4; TRBD2 agrees at 10 bases. The CDR3 has 17 amino acids. After removal of 2 bases from V and 12 bases from J, the junction contained 16 bases not matched to a gene. From germline, CDR1 is SEHNR and CDR2 FQNEAQ (reference sequence). The CDR3 sequence is CASSLNPGLATGPRQYF. The CDR3 bases are TGTGCCAGCAGCTTAAACCCGGGACTAGCGACGGGCCCGCGTCAGTACTTC.